This TCR beta chain was profiled in a study of Graves' ophthalmopathy and Graves' hyperthyroidism. Study conclusions and caveats: Most expanded thyroid clonotypes above 0.001 frequency also appeared in blood.

The ends lost 2 bases at V and 7 bases at J; junction bases unmatched: 5. This CDR3 has 13 residues. Per the germline V gene, CDR1 is SGHVS and CDR2 is FQNEAQ. Other autoimmune diseases, uncontrolled infections, pregnancy or lactation excluded patients from enrollment. Reliance was placed on clinical symptoms, serum thyroxine, TRAb, thyroid ultrasound and orbital computed tomography for diagnosis. Points on this clonotype: The target antigen is unknown.

The TCR beta CDR3 regions underwent amplification from RNA transcripts. The authors performed first-round RT-PCR with HTBI primers and then a second-round multiplex PCR. TCRdb ran MiXCR on the multiplex PCR reads and lists one entry per CDR3 protein. In the table there are 210,000 or so distinct CDR3 sequences, 25% to 30% of which are singletons. This sequence joins TRBV7-8 and TRBJ2-7; 7 positions agree with TRBD2. The specimen sequenced was peripheral blood. The origin of this receptor is a man in his forties or fifties with Graves' ophthalmopathy. The CDR3 DNA sequence: TGTGCCAGCAGCTTATGGGGGGGTGGAGAGCAGTACTTC. Its translation: CASSLWGGGEQYF.